The next 17 T cell receptor beta chains were all read from a single sample in a study of blood T cell repertoires in COVID-19. Generated by immunoSEQ multiplex PCR, the TCRdb table keeps only in-frame clones and is missing some. The table records 150,000 or so clones, approximately 79% of them present only once. Sequencing was carried out using PBMCs or T cells enriched from blood (not recorded which). These receptors all stem from a woman aged 50 to 60 who had recovered from COVID-19.

The chain combines TRBV28 with TRBJ2-3; 10 nucleotides line up with TRBD2. Germline V gene data show CDR1 as MDHEN and CDR2 as SYDVKM. V shed 5 bases and J 1 base; nucleotides not matched to a gene: 9. This CDR3 comprises 17 residues. The CDR3 sequence is CASSPLPGTSGTDTQYF. The CDR3, as DNA: TGTGCCAGCAGTCCCCTACCCGGGACTAGCGGCACAGATACGCAGTATTTT. The variable domain in full, with the rest retrieved from reference TRBV28 and TRBJ2-3, is DVKVTQSSRYLVKRTGEKVFLECVQDMDHENMFWYRQDPGLGLRLIYFSYDVKMKEKGDIPEGYSVSREKKERFSLILESASTNQTSMYLCASSPLPGTSGTDTQYFGPGTRLTVL.

The rearrangement links TRBV11-3 to TRBJ2-1, with D possibly being TRBD1 (8 bases). In germline, CDR1 is SGHNT, CDR2 YENEEA. The CDR3 contains 17 residues. Trimming removed 2 bases at V and 5 bases at J, with 19 bases between. This chain's CDR3 is CASSLFDRGGNHNEQFF. In DNA, the CDR3 is TGTGCCAGCAGCTTATTCGACAGGGGAGGGAACCACAATGAGCAGTTCTTC. Looking up the rest from reference TRBV11-3 and TRBJ2-1 gives the full variable domain: EAGVVQSPRYKIIEKKQPVAFWCNPISGHNTLYWYLQNLGQGPELLIRYENEEAVDDSQLPKDRFSAERLKGVDSTLKIQPAELGDSAVYLCASSLFDRGGNHNEQFFGPGTRLTVL.

The CDR3 DNA reads as TGTGCCAGCAGTTTAAGGTCGTGGGGGACTAGCACAGATACGCAGTATTTT. Amino acid sequence: CASSLRSWGTSTDTQYF. This chain links TRBV28 with TRBJ2-3; tentatively, D is TRBD2 (6 bases). The V end was cut by 2 bases, the J end by 0 bases, with 15 bases between. Germline loops: CDR1 MDHEN, CDR2 SYDVKM. This CDR3 has 17 residues.

The V call is TRBV3-1 (or the pseudogene TRBV3-2), the J call TRBJ2-5, with 9 bases that match TRBD1. Germline values: CDR1 LGHDT, CDR2 YNNKEL (reference sequence). Germline trimming cut 3 bases from V and 5 bases from J; bases unmatched to any gene: 10. The CDR3 runs to 16 residues. The CDR3 here is CASSHSWGQGRETQYF. In DNA, the CDR3 is TGTGCCAGCAGCCATTCCTGGGGACAGGGCCGGGAGACCCAGTACTTC.

The chain carries TRBV28 and TRBJ1-5, with D uncertain. V lost 5 bases, J lost 7 bases, and 15 bases lay in between. CDR3 length equals 14 residues. CDR1 MDHEN and CDR2 SYDVKM come from the germline V gene. As DNA, the CDR3 is TGTGCCAGCAGTACAAATACGGGGATACAGCCCCAGCATTTT. Its translation: CASSTNTGIQPQHF.

The chain joins TRBV2 to TRBJ2-1; D might be TRBD1 (5 bases). V lost 6 bases and J lost 6, with 18 bases in between. This CDR3 is built from 15 residues. CDR1 and CDR2 (germline): SNHLY, FYNNEI. Here the CDR3 reads CASSADTSDVNEQFF. The CDR3 coding sequence is TGTGCCAGCAGCGCGGACACGTCTGACGTCAATGAGCAGTTCTTC.

The chain employs TRBV20-1 and TRBJ2-5, with D unresolved. V dropped 6 bases and J dropped 4 bases, with 6 bases sitting between them. Germline CDR1 reads DFQATT; CDR2 reads SNEGSKA (reference sequence). The CDR3 is 10 residues long. The CDR3 is CSAKRETQYF. CDR3 bases: TGCAGTGCCAAGCGAGAGACCCAGTACTTC.

The chain is built from TRBV7-2 and TRBJ1-1, with D uncertain. Trimming took 3 bases from V and 3 from J, leaving 11 bases between them. Germline V lookup: CDR1 SGHTA, CDR2 FQGNSA. The CDR3 totals 14 residues. CDR3 bases: TGTGCCAGCAGCTTTATTGCACTGGACACTGAAGCTTTCTTT. As protein: CASSFIALDTEAFF.

The chain employs TRBV27 and TRBJ2-7; D is perhaps TRBD1 (5 bases). Trimming removed 3 bases from V and 5 bases from J, with 17 bases in between. Germline V gene data show CDR1 as MNHEY and CDR2 as SMNVEV (reference sequence). This CDR3 is 15 amino acids long. CDR3 loop: CASSFDSLASNEQYF. DNA of the CDR3: TGTGCCAGCAGTTTCGACAGTCTCGCTTCCAACGAGCAGTACTTC.

The rearrangement uses TRBV6-2 or TRBV6-3 and TRBJ2-3, with D possibly matching TRBD2 (6 bases). Trimming shortened V by 5 bases and J by 2 bases, and 14 bases separated the two germline ends. Germline V CDR1 and CDR2: MNHEY, SVGEGT. This CDR3 spans 15 amino acids. As DNA, the CDR3 is TGTGCCAGCAGTATTAGCGGTATCCCCACAGATACGCAGTATTTT. Protein product: CASSISGIPTDTQYF.

This sequence joins TRBV6-5 and TRBJ2-1, with 8 positions matching TRBD1. CDR3 size: 16 residues. After removal of 0 bases from V and 2 bases from J, the junction contained 3 bases not matched to a gene. The V gene's germline CDR1 is MNHEY and CDR2 SVGAGI. CDR3 sequence: CASSYSSGGPYNEQFF. The CDR3 DNA is TGTGCCAGCAGTTACTCATCAGGGGGCCCCTACAATGAGCAGTTCTTC.

The V and J genes are TRBV7-2 and TRBJ1-5; D call uncertain. Germline values: CDR1 SGHTA, CDR2 FQGNSA. V was shortened by 5 bases and J by 7 bases, with 12 bases between the two germline ends. The CDR3 consists of 13 residues. The DNA for the CDR3 is TGTGCCAGCAGCCCGCGGGTTGAGCAGCCCCAGCATTTT. As protein: CASSPRVEQPQHF. The full variable domain, in which reference TRBV7-2 and TRBJ1-5 provide the parts outside the CDR3, is GAGVSQSPSNKVTEKGKDVELRCDPISGHTALYWYRQSLGQGLEFLIYFQGNSAPDKSGLPSDRFSAERTGGSVSTLTIQRTQQEDSAVYLCASSPRVEQPQHFGDGTRLSIL.

The chain uses TRBV10-3 and TRBJ1-2; the match to TRBD1 covers 9 bases. The CDR3 contains 15 residues. After removal of 4 bases from V and 4 bases from J, the junction contained 7 bases not matched to a gene. The germline V gene encodes CDR1 ENHRY and CDR2 SYGVKD. The CDR3 DNA reads as TGTGCCATCAGTGGCTCCGGGACAGGGTTCTATGGCTACACCTTC. Its protein product is CAISGSGTGFYGYTF.

The DNA for the CDR3 is TGTGCCAGCAGGCCCCGGGACAGGGGGCCCTCTGGGGCCAACGTCCTGACTTTC. It translates to CASRPRDRGPSGANVLTF. The chain recombines TRBV3-1 (or the pseudogene TRBV3-2) with TRBJ2-6, with 12 bases aligning to TRBD1. This CDR3 has 18 residues. J was trimmed by 0 bases and V by 6 bases; bases with no gene match: 6. From germline, CDR1 is LGHDT and CDR2 YNNKEL (reference sequence).

The J gene is TRBJ2-1, the V gene TRBV29-1; no definite D call. V lost 6 bases and J lost 4, with 10 bases in between. The germline gives CDR1 SQVTM, CDR2 ANQGSEA. The CDR3 is made up of 12 amino acids. CDR3: CSVKLGYNEQFF. The DNA for the CDR3 is TGCAGCGTAAAACTCGGGTACAATGAGCAGTTCTTC.

The chain links TRBV7-3 to TRBJ1-2; D gene uncertain. V lost 5 bases, J lost 0 bases, and 7 bases lay in between. CDR1 is SGHTA and CDR2 is FQGTGA in the germline V gene. This CDR3 contains 13 residues. The CDR3 region has the DNA TGTGCCAGCAGCCTCACACCTAACTATGGCTACACCTTC. It yields the protein CASSLTPNYGYTF.

In DNA, the CDR3 is TGCAGCGTTGAGGGCAGAACCTCCTACAATGAGCAGTTCTTC. It codes for CSVEGRTSYNEQFF. This sequence joins TRBV29-1 and TRBJ2-1; no clear D. Germline values: CDR1 SQVTM, CDR2 ANQGSEA. The V gene lost 3 bases and the J gene lost 0 bases, with 9 bases spanning the gap. This CDR3 is built from 14 residues.